Following are 7 T cell receptor beta chains from one sample sequenced in a study of blood T cell repertoires in COVID-19 (dated by TCRdb to the early 2020s). The library was obtained by the immunoSEQ multiplex PCR assay. TCRdb mirrors the immuneACCESS table, restricted to in-frame sequences. Some clones are absent from its copies; in checked studies, under half trace to an unresolved V gene, and the reason for the others is unknown. The table for this sample lists about 120,000 clones; around nine tenths of them were counted only once. The top ten clonotypes cover 3.5% to 4.5% of the sample. The specimen was peripheral blood. Receptors were obtained from a middle-aged man with acute or convalescent COVID-19.

The rearrangement joins TRBV5-1 to TRBJ2-7, with 11 bases fitting TRBD2. After removal of 3 bases from V and 4 bases from J, the junction contained 15 bases not matched to a gene. CDR1 is SGHRS and CDR2 is YFSETQ in the germline V gene. This CDR3 is 18 amino acids long. CDR3 amino acids: CASSSTSTTSGRLYEQYF. As DNA, the CDR3 is TGCGCCAGCAGCTCCACGTCTACTACTAGCGGGAGATTGTACGAGCAGTACTTC.

The gene calls are TRBV7-9 and TRBJ1-2; TRBD1 matches 8 bases. V shed 1 base and J 2 bases; nucleotides not matched to a gene: 6. There are 16 residues in the CDR3. The germline V gene has CDR1 SEHNR and CDR2 FQNEAQ (reference sequence). CDR3 in amino acids: CASSLGGRQGNYGYTF. The CDR3 DNA sequence: TGTGCCAGCAGCTTAGGTGGCCGACAGGGGAACTATGGCTACACCTTC.

This clone was seen a few times. The chain carries TRBV5-4 and TRBJ2-7, with 7 bases that match TRBD2. The CDR3 runs to 13 residues. CDR1 SGHNT and CDR2 YYREEE come from the germline V gene (reference sequence). V lost 0 bases to trimming and J lost 7 bases; unmatched junction nucleotides: 4. The CDR3 nucleotides read TGTGCCAGCAGCTTGGGGCTAGCGGAGGAGCAGTACTTC. Translated: CASSLGLAEEQYF.

This chain links TRBV25-1 with TRBJ1-1; 7 positions agree with TRBD1. Unmatched junction bases numbered 13, after V lost 10 bases and J lost 5 bases. CDR1 and CDR2 from the germline V gene are MGHDK and SYGVNS. The CDR3 runs 14 residues. The CDR3 nucleotides read TGTGCCACCCGAAAGACAGGGATGTTTACTGAAGCTTTCTTT. Translating it yields CATRKTGMFTEAFF. Variable domain in full (rest from reference TRBV25-1 and TRBJ1-1): EADIYQTPRYLVIGTGKKITLECSQTMGHDKMYWYQQDPGMELHLIHYSYGVNSTEKGDLSSESTVSRIRTEHFPLTLESARPSHTSQYLCATRKTGMFTEAFFGQGTRLTVV.

The chain carries TRBV30 and TRBJ2-3, with 12 bases that match TRBD2. This CDR3 comprises 14 residues. V dropped 3 bases and J dropped 14; count of bases not matched to a gene: 12. Germline V CDR1 and CDR2: GTSNPN, SVGIG (reference sequence). CDR3 protein: CAWRLAGGAVKVYF. DNA of the CDR3: TGTGCCTGGAGACTAGCGGGAGGCGCCGTAAAGGTGTATTTT.

The CDR3 loop reads CASSLDQGGNSGNTIYF. In DNA, the CDR3 is TGCGCCAGCAGCTTGGATCAGGGAGGCAACTCTGGAAACACCATATATTTT. This chain connects TRBV5-1 to TRBJ1-3, with D perhaps TRBD1 (5 bases). The CDR3 contains 17 residues. Between the trimmed V and J ends, which lost 0 bases and 0 bases, there was a span of 13 bases. In germline, CDR1 is SGHRS, CDR2 YFSETQ.

The chain couples TRBV7-2 to TRBJ1-2; D might be TRBD1 (5 bases). The germline gives CDR1 SGHTA, CDR2 FQGNSA. The CDR3 is 14 amino acids. The V gene lost 1 base and the J gene lost 4 bases, with 10 bases spanning the gap. CDR3 region: CASSLGQGTYGYTF. The CDR3 DNA reads as TGTGCCAGCAGCTTAGGTCAGGGTACCTATGGCTACACCTTC.